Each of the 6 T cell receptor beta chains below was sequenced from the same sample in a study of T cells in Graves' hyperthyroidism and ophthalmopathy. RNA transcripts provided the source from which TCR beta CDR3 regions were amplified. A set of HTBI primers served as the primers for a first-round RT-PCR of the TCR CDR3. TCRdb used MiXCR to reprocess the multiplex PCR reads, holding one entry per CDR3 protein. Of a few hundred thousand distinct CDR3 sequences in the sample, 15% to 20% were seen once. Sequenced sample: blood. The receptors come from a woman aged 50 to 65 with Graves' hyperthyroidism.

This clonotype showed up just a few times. This CDR3 reads CSALQGATNEKLFF. In nucleotides, the CDR3 is TGCAGTGCACTACAGGGCGCAACTAATGAAAAACTGTTTTTT. This rearrangement joins TRBV20-1 to TRBJ1-4, with a weak D call TRBD1 (6 bases). The CDR3 sequence is 14 residues long. The V and J ends lost 6 bases and 0 bases respectively, with 11 bases between them. Germline-derived CDR1 and CDR2 are DFQATT and SNEGSKA (reference sequence).

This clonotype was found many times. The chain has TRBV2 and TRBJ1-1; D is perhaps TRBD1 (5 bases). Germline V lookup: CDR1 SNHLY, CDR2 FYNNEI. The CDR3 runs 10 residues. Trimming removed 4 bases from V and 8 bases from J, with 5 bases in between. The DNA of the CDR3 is TGTGCCAGCAGTGCAGGGGAAGCTTTCTTT. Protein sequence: CASSAGEAFF.

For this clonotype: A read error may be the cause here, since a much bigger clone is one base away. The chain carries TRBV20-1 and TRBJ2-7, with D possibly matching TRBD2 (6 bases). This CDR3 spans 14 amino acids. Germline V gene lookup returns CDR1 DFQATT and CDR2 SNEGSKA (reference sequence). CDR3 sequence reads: CRADRLDGPYEQYF. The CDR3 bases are TGCAGGGCTGACCGACTAGATGGTCCCTACGAGCAGTACTTC.

CDR3 protein: CASSSYTSSTDTQYF. The CDR3 nucleotides read TGTGCCAGCAGTTCGTACACCTCTAGCACAGATACGCAGTATTTT. The chain has TRBV28 and TRBJ2-3; no definite D call. Germline CDR1 reads MDHEN; CDR2 reads SYDVKM. Trimming removed 4 bases from V and 0 bases from J, with 11 bases in between. This CDR3 region has 15 residues.

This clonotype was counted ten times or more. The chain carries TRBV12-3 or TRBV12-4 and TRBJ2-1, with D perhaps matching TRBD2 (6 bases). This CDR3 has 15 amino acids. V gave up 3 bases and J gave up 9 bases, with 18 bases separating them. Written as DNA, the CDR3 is TGTGCCAGCAGTTTGCGGCAGGGAGGACGGGTTGAGCAGTTCTTC. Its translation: CASSLRQGGRVEQFF.

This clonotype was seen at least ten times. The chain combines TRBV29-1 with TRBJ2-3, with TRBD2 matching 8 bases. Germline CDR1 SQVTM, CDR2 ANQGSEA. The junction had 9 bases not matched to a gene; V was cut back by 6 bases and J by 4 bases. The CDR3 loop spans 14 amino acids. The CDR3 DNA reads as TGCAGCGTCTTAGCGGGAATTGTGTCAGATACGCAGTATTTT. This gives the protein CSVLAGIVSDTQYF.